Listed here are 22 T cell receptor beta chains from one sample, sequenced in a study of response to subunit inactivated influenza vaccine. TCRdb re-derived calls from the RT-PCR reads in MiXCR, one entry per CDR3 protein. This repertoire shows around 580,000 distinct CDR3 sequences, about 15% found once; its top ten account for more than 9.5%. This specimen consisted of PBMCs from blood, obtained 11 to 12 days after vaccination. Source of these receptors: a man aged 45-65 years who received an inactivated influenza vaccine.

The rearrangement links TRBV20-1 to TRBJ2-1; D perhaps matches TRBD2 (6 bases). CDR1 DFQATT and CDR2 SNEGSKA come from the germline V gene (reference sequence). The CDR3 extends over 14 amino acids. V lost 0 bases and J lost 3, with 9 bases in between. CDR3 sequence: CSARDQGGYNEQFF. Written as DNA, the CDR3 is TGCAGTGCTAGAGATCAGGGAGGCTACAATGAGCAGTTCTTC.

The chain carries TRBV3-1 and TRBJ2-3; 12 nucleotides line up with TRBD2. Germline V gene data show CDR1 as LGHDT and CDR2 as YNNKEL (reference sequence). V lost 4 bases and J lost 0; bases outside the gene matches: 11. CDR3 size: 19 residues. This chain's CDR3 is CASSLVPGLAGSSTDTQYF. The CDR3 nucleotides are TGTGCCAGCAGCCTCGTCCCGGGACTAGCGGGTTCTAGCACAGATACGCAGTATTTT.

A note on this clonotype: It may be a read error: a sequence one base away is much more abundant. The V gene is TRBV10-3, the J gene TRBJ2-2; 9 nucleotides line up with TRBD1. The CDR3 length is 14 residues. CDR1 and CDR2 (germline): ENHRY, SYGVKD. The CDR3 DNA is TGTGTCATCAGGTGGGACAGGGCCACCGGGGAGCTGTTTTTT. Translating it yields CVIRWDRATGELFF.

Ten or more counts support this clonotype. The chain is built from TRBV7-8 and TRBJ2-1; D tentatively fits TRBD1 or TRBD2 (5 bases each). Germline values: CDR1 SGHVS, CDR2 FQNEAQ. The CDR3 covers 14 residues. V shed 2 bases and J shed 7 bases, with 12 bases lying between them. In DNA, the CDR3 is TGTGCCAGCAGCTTATTTCGGGGCTCGAATGAGCAGTTCTTC. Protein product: CASSLFRGSNEQFF.

DNA for the CDR3: TGTGCCAGCAGTGAATCCGGCAGGGGGTACACTGAAGCTTTCTTT. Translation: CASSESGRGYTEAFF. The gene calls are TRBV25-1 and TRBJ1-1; 7 bases align to TRBD1. From germline, CDR1 is MGHDK and CDR2 SYGVNS. Unmatched junction bases numbered 5, after V lost 1 base and J lost 3 bases. CDR3 length: 15 amino acids.

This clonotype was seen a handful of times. CDR3 sequence reads: CASSSIPGKDREKYEQYF. CDR3 nucleotides: TGTGCCAGCAGCTCCATACCAGGGAAAGACAGGGAGAAGTACGAGCAGTACTTC. The rearrangement uses TRBV7-6 and TRBJ2-7; 7 bases agree with TRBD1. Germline V gives CDR1 SGHVS, CDR2 FNYEAQ. CDR3 length equals 18 residues. The ends lost 4 bases at V and 4 bases at J; junction bases unmatched: 19.

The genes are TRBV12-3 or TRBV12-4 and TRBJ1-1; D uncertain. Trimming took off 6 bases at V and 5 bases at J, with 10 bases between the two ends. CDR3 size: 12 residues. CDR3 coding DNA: TGTGCCAGCAGCCCGACATCTACTGAAGCTTTCTTT. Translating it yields CASSPTSTEAFF.

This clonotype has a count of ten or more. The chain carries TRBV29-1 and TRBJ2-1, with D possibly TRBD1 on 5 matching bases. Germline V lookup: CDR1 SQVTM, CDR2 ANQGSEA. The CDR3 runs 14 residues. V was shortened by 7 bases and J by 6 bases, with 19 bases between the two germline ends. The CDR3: CSEQADATANEQFF. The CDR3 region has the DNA TGCAGCGAACAGGCGGACGCGACCGCCAATGAGCAGTTCTTC.

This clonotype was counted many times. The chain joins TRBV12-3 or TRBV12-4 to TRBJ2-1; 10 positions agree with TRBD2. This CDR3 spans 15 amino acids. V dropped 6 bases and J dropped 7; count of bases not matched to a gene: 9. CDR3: CASSPLAGDWNEQFF. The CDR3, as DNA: TGTGCCAGCAGCCCTCTAGCGGGAGATTGGAATGAGCAGTTCTTC.

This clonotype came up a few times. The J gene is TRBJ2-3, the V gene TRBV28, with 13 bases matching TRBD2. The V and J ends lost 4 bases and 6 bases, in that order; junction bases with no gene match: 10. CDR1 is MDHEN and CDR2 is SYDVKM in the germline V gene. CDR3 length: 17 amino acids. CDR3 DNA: TGTGCCAGCAGTTCTTTTACTAGCGGGAGGGCCAGGGATACGCAGTATTTT. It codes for CASSSFTSGRARDTQYF.

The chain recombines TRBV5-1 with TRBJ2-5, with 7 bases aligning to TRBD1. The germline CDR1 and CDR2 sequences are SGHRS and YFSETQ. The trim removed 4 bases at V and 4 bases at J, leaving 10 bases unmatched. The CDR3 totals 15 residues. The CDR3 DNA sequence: TGCGCCAGCAGCGCCCAACAGGGGAATGGAGAGACCCAGTACTTC. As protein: CASSAQQGNGETQYF.

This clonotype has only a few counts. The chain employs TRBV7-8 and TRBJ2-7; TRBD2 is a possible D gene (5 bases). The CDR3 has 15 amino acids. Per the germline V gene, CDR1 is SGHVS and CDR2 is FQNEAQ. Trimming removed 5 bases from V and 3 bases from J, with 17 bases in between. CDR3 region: CASSQLLESVYEQYF. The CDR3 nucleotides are TGTGCCAGCAGCCAATTACTAGAGAGTGTCTACGAGCAGTACTTC.

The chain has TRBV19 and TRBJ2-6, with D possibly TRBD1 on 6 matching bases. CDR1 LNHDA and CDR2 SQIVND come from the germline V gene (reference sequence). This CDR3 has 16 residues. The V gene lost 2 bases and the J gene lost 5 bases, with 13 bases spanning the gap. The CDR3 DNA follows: TGTGCCAGTAGTATAACAGGGAACTCACGGGCCAACGTCCTGACTTTC. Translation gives CASSITGNSRANVLTF.

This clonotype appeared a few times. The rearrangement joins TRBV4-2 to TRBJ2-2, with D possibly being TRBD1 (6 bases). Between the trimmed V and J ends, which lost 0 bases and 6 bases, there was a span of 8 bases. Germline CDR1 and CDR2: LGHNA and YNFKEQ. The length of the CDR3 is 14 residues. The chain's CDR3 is CASSQENRAGELFF. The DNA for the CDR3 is TGTGCCAGCAGCCAAGAAAACAGGGCCGGGGAGCTGTTTTTT.

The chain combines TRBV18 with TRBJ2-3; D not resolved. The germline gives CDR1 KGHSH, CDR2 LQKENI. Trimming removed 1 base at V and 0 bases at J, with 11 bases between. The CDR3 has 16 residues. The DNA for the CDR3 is TGTGCCAGCTCACCACTCGACGGTGGTAGCACAGATACGCAGTATTTT. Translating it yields CASSPLDGGSTDTQYF.

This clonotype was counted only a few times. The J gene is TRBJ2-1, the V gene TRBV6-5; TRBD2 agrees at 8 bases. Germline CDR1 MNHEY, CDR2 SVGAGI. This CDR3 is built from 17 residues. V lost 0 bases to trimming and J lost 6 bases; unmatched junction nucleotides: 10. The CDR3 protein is CASSYSAGLESLNEQFF. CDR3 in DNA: TGTGCCAGCAGTTACTCGGCGGGACTAGAGTCCCTCAATGAGCAGTTCTTC.

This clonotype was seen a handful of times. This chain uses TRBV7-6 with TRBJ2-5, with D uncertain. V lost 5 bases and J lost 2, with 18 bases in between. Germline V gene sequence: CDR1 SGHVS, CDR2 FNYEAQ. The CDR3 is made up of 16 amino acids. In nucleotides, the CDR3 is TGTGCCAGCAGCCACTCGATCTGGGGAAGTCAAGAGACCCAGTACTTC. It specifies CASSHSIWGSQETQYF.

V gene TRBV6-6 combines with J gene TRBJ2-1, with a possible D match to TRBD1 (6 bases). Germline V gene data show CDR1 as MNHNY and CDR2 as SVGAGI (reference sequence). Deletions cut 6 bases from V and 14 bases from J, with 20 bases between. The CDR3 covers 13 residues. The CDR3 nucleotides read TGTGCCAGCAGCTCCACTTCGACAGGTGGGGAGTTCTTC. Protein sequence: CASSSTSTGGEFF.

CDR3 sequence: CASSPPGNYGYTF. The DNA for the CDR3 is TGTGCCAGCAGTCCTCCAGGGAACTATGGCTACACCTTC. V and J are TRBV12-3 or TRBV12-4 and TRBJ1-2, with D possibly TRBD1 on 5 matching bases. The CDR3 covers 13 residues. V was shortened by 5 bases and J by 2 bases, with 9 bases between the two germline ends.

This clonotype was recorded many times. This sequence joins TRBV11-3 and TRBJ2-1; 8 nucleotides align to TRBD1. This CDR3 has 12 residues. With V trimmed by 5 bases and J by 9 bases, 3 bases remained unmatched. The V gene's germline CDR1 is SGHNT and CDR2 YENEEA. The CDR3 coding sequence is TGTGCCAGCAGCGCAACAGGGGGTGAGCAGTTCTTC. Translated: CASSATGGEQFF.

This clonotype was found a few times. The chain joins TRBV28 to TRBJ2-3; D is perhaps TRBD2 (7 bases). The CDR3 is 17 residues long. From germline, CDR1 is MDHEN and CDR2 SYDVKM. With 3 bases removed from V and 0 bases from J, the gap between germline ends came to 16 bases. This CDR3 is CASSFWRGTPSTDTQYF. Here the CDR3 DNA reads TGTGCCAGCAGTTTCTGGCGGGGGACACCTAGCACAGATACGCAGTATTTT.

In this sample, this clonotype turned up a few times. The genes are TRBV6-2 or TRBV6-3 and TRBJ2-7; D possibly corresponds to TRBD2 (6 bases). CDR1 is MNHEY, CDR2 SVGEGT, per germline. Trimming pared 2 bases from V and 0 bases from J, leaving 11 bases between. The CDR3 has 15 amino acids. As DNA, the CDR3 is TGTGCCAGCAGTTACCAGCGGGCGGGCTCCTACGAGCAGTACTTC. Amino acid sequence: CASSYQRAGSYEQYF.